Presented here are 25 T cell receptor beta chains from one specimen sequenced in a study of early T cells in non-severe SARS-CoV-2 infection. From the 5' RACE reads, TCRdb called clonotypes with MiXCR, one entry per CDR3 protein. The sample includes approximately 84,000 distinct CDR3 sequences, 15% seen only once; the top ten take 5.5% to 7%. Sample: whole blood. The source of these receptors is an adult who was a healthcare worker with PCR-confirmed SARS-CoV-2 infection or an uninfected control (not recorded which).

In its sample, this clonotype was seen a few times. The chain has TRBV3-1 and TRBJ2-1, with 13 bases identical to TRBD2. The V and J ends lost 0 bases and 0 bases, in that order; junction bases with no gene match: 8. The CDR3 covers 20 residues. Germline V gene lookup returns CDR1 LGHDT and CDR2 YNNKEL (reference sequence). The CDR3 DNA sequence: TGTGCCAGCAGCCAAGATGCCCCGGGACTAGCGGGATCCTCCTACAATGAGCAGTTCTTC. The encoded protein is CASSQDAPGLAGSSYNEQFF.

This clonotype was seen a handful of times. CDR3 in amino acids: CASSFGLSPDRATGNTIYF. The CDR3 DNA reads as TGTGCCAGCAGTTTTGGCCTTTCCCCCGACAGGGCGACTGGAAACACCATATATTTT. The V gene is TRBV12-3 or TRBV12-4, the J gene TRBJ1-3; 7 nucleotides align to TRBD1. J lost 2 bases, V lost 3 bases, and 16 bases had no gene match. The CDR3 sequence is 19 residues long.

In its sample, this clonotype was seen a few times. The chain combines TRBV28 with TRBJ2-3; 8 bases are shared with TRBD1. Germline-derived CDR1 and CDR2 are MDHEN and SYDVKM. The V and J ends lost 2 bases and 5 bases, in that order; junction bases with no gene match: 9. The CDR3 spans 16 residues. DNA of the CDR3: TGTGCCAGCAGTTTAAGTTCCAGGGGGCCCCGAGATACGCAGTATTTT. Residues: CASSLSSRGPRDTQYF.

This clonotype appeared a few times. In nucleotides, the CDR3 is TGTGCCAGCAGCCAAGATCATGCCAGTAGCTACGAGCAGTACTTC. It specifies CASSQDHASSYEQYF. The V gene is TRBV3-1, the J gene TRBJ2-7; D gene unclear. V was shortened by 0 bases and J by 3 bases, with 12 bases between the two germline ends. There are 15 residues in the CDR3. Germline V gene lookup returns CDR1 LGHDT and CDR2 YNNKEL (reference sequence).

Ten or more counts support this clonotype. The rearrangement joins TRBV29-1 to TRBJ2-1; D is unclear. Trimming cost V 6 bases and J 4 bases, with 7 bases left between them. Germline-derived CDR1 and CDR2 are SQVTM and ANQGSEA. The CDR3 contains 11 residues. The CDR3 spells CSVRSYNEQFF. The DNA for the CDR3 is TGCAGCGTGCGAAGTTACAATGAGCAGTTCTTC.

This clonotype showed up just a few times. The chain couples TRBV12-3 or TRBV12-4 to TRBJ1-1; D is unresolved. Between the trimmed V and J ends, which lost 5 bases and 0 bases, there was a span of 7 bases. This CDR3 is 13 amino acids long. This CDR3 reads CASSPGVNTEAFF. The CDR3 DNA reads TGTGCCAGCAGTCCCGGAGTGAACACTGAAGCTTTCTTT.

This clonotype was detected only a few times. The chain joins TRBV27 to TRBJ2-1; D might be TRBD1 or TRBD2, each matching 6 bases. V lost 3 bases and J 8 bases, leaving 17 bases between the germline ends. Looked up from germline, CDR1 is MNHEY and CDR2 is SMNVEV (reference sequence). The CDR3 loop spans 15 amino acids. Here the CDR3 reads CASSLGPPEGDEQFF. The CDR3 nucleotides are TGTGCCAGCAGTTTGGGACCACCGGAGGGGGATGAGCAGTTCTTC.

The sample holds a few counts of this clonotype. V is TRBV12-3 or TRBV12-4 and J is TRBJ1-5; D ambiguous. V lost 4 bases and J 8 bases, leaving 9 bases between the germline ends. CDR3 length: 12 residues. Here the CDR3 reads CASSSDIKPQHF. CDR3 sequence (DNA): TGTGCCAGCAGTTCCGACATTAAGCCCCAGCATTTT.

This clonotype appeared a few times. The CDR3 DNA reads TGTGCCAGCAGCGCGGACAGGGTGGCTTTAAATGAGCAGTTCTTC. It translates to CASSADRVALNEQFF. V usage is TRBV2 and J usage is TRBJ2-1; TRBD1 matches at 8 bases. The V gene's germline CDR1 is SNHLY and CDR2 FYNNEI. The CDR3 covers 15 residues. The trim removed 6 bases at V and 7 bases at J, leaving 11 bases unmatched.

This rearrangement joins TRBV20-1 to TRBJ2-3; D perhaps matches TRBD2 (6 bases). Trimming stripped 3 bases from V and 3 bases from J, with 7 bases between. From germline, CDR1 is DFQATT and CDR2 SNEGSKA (reference sequence). The CDR3 is 12 amino acids. CDR3 DNA sequence: TGCAGTGCTAGCGGGAGAACAGATACGCAGTATTTT. This translates into CSASGRTDTQYF.

This clonotype turned up a few times. This chain joins TRBV19 and TRBJ2-2; D gene uncertain. The CDR3 is made up of 12 amino acids. CDR1 LNHDA and CDR2 SQIVND come from the germline V gene (reference sequence). Trimming shortened V by 8 bases and J by 4 bases, and 8 bases separated the two germline ends. This CDR3 reads CASGGVTGELFF. DNA for the CDR3: TGTGCCAGTGGTGGGGTCACCGGGGAGCTGTTTTTT.

This clonotype was picked up a small number of times. This sequence joins TRBV5-6 and TRBJ2-1; 14 nucleotides align to TRBD2. This CDR3 is 16 amino acids long. The V and J ends lost 4 bases and 9 bases, in that order; junction bases with no gene match: 9. Germline V gives CDR1 SGHDT, CDR2 YYEEEE. The CDR3 DNA reads TGTGCCAGCAGCCAGGGACTAGCGGGAGTTATTATTGAGCAGTTCTTC. Encoded protein: CASSQGLAGVIIEQFF.

This clonotype was picked up a small number of times. The chain recombines TRBV18 with TRBJ2-1; 11 bases line up with TRBD1. V shed 0 bases, J shed 9 bases, and the junction held 19 bases outside the gene matches. Germline V gives CDR1 KGHSH, CDR2 LQKENI. The CDR3 is 20 residues long. The CDR3 here is CASSPPVDRGRGGDYGEQFF. CDR3 DNA sequence: TGTGCCAGCTCACCACCGGTGGACAGGGGGCGCGGTGGAGATTACGGTGAGCAGTTCTTC.

This clonotype was detected many times. The V call is TRBV12-3 or TRBV12-4, the J call TRBJ1-4; D is undetermined. V dropped 3 bases and J dropped 7 bases, with 15 bases sitting between them. This CDR3 has 15 amino acids. CDR3 nucleotides: TGTGCCAGCAGTTTTGGGCGCCAGCATACTGAAAAACTGTTTTTT. The encoded protein is CASSFGRQHTEKLFF.

The J gene is TRBJ2-5, the V gene TRBV4-1; TRBD1 is a possible D gene (5 bases). Looked up from germline, CDR1 is MGHRA and CDR2 is YSYEKL. This CDR3 region has 14 residues. The ends were cut back, 4 bases at V and 1 base at J, with 10 bases in the middle. The CDR3 DNA is TGCGCCAGCAGCCTCCAAAGGGGCCAAGAGACCCAGTACTTC. Amino acids: CASSLQRGQETQYF.

This clonotype appeared once. V and J are TRBV28 and TRBJ2-1; D is ambiguous. The germline CDR1 and CDR2 sequences are MDHEN and SYDVKM. CDR3 length: 14 residues. V was shortened by 7 bases and J by 4 bases, with 14 bases between the two germline ends. CDR3 sequence: CASNTENFYNEQFF. CDR3 sequence (DNA): TGTGCCAGCAATACCGAGAATTTTTACAATGAGCAGTTCTTC.

This clonotype was recorded a few times. The chain couples TRBV12-3 or TRBV12-4 to TRBJ2-2; possible D gene TRBD1, 5 bases. The CDR3 covers 12 residues. Trimming took 8 bases from V and 3 from J, leaving 7 bases between them. The CDR3 sequence is CASAQDTGELFF. CDR3 DNA: TGTGCCAGCGCACAGGACACCGGGGAGCTGTTTTTT.

Ten or more counts support this clonotype. This rearrangement joins TRBV5-6 to TRBJ2-1; TRBD2 agrees at 10 bases. This CDR3 is built from 15 residues. Unmatched junction bases numbered 3, after V lost 4 bases and J lost 2 bases. The germline gives CDR1 SGHDT, CDR2 YYEEEE. CDR3 sequence (DNA): TGTGCCAGCAGCCTAGGGACTAGCGCCTACAATGAGCAGTTCTTC. This gives the protein CASSLGTSAYNEQFF.

V gene TRBV5-1 combines with J gene TRBJ2-1; 11 bases fit TRBD2. The trim removed 4 bases at V and 6 bases at J, leaving 9 bases unmatched. The CDR3 loop spans 16 amino acids. Germline CDR1 reads SGHRS; CDR2 reads YFSETQ. This chain's CDR3 is CASSPGWGLAANEQFF. The CDR3 DNA reads TGCGCCAGCAGCCCTGGTTGGGGACTAGCGGCCAATGAGCAGTTCTTC.

This chain links TRBV10-2 with TRBJ1-1, with TRBD1 identical over 7 bases. V trimming: 2 bases; J trimming: 3 bases; junction bases outside the gene matches: 3. Germline V gene data show CDR1 as WSHSY and CDR2 as SAAADI. There are 14 residues in the CDR3. The chain's CDR3 is CASSEPRGDTEAFF. CDR3 nucleotides: TGCGCCAGCAGTGAGCCCAGGGGGGACACTGAAGCTTTCTTT.

The chain joins TRBV27 to TRBJ2-1; D is perhaps TRBD2 (5 bases). CDR3 length: 16 residues. V lost 5 bases, J lost 0 bases, and 14 bases lay in between. Germline V lookup: CDR1 MNHEY, CDR2 SMNVEV (reference sequence). The CDR3 loop is CASSPAAGSSYNEQFF. CDR3 sequence (DNA): TGTGCCAGCAGTCCCGCTGCGGGCAGCTCCTACAATGAGCAGTTCTTC.

The rearrangement links TRBV11-2 to TRBJ2-7; D unresolved. The V gene's germline CDR1 is SGHAT and CDR2 FQNNGV. Trimming shortened V by 6 bases and J by 7 bases, and 19 bases separated the two germline ends. The CDR3 consists of 14 residues. The CDR3 region is CASSIRQAAWEQYF. CDR3 bases: TGTGCCAGCAGTATAAGGCAGGCGGCTTGGGAGCAGTACTTC.

This clonotype was picked up a small number of times. V gene TRBV6-6 combines with J gene TRBJ1-2, with 11 bases lining up with TRBD1. CDR1 and CDR2 (germline): MNHNY, SVGAGI (reference sequence). Trimming removed 7 bases from V and 7 bases from J; junction bases left unmatched: 8. This CDR3 region has 14 residues. DNA of the CDR3: TGTGCCAGCAACCTAGGACAGGGGGCGAGTGGCTACACCTTC. Translation: CASNLGQGASGYTF.

This chain links TRBV14 with TRBJ2-7; D remains ambiguous. Germline V gene lookup returns CDR1 SGHDN and CDR2 FVKESK. The CDR3 has 15 residues. The V end lost 0 bases, the J end lost 2 bases, and 11 bases lay between the germline ends. The CDR3, as DNA: TGTGCCAGCAGCCAAGATTTACCGCGAGCCTACGAGCAGTACTTC. As protein: CASSQDLPRAYEQYF.

In this sample, this clonotype turned up many times. The chain has TRBV28 and TRBJ1-2; a possible D gene is TRBD1 (5 bases). The ends were cut back, 7 bases at V and 8 bases at J, with 23 bases in the middle. From germline, CDR1 is MDHEN and CDR2 SYDVKM. There are 15 residues in the CDR3. As DNA, the CDR3 is TGTGCCAGCACCCGGTTAAATACAGGTTTGCGGGGCTACACCTTC. Its protein product is CASTRLNTGLRGYTF.